These 23 T cell receptor beta chains share one sample of origin, sequenced in a study of T cell clusters in autoimmune cytopenias. Each sample's input was approximately 270 ng genomic DNA, some 40,000 genome equivalents. TRB rearrangements were amplified by touch-down multiplex PCR with mixed TRB-A/B primers. TCRdb reanalyzed the multiplex PCR reads and collapses them to one entry per CDR3 protein, without DNA. This sample contains about 1,400 distinct CDR3 sequences. This sample also belongs to another study, concerning T cell repertoires in aging, cancer and after chemotherapy.

Sequencing used peripheral blood. These receptors came from a human donor with chronic lymphocytic leukemia.

The chain combines TRBV7-2 with TRBJ1-2; no DNA is available, so the TRBD1 call from TCRdb remains unchecked. CDR3 length: 13 residues. The germline V gene has CDR1 SGHTA and CDR2 FQGNSA. CDR3 protein: CASSLGGIFGYTF.

This clonotype is labeled medium-sized based on frequency. The chain is built from TRBV18 and TRBJ2-7; TCRdb calls TRBD1, which cannot be checked without DNA. The CDR3 sequence is 13 residues long. The germline V gene encodes CDR1 KGHSH and CDR2 LQKENI. This chain's CDR3 is CASSPEGAGEQYF.

This clonotype ranks as medium-sized in terms of frequency. The genes are TRBV5-6 and TRBJ2-1; TCRdb's assignment of TRBD1 cannot be checked, as there is no DNA. CDR1 is SGHDT, CDR2 YYEEEE, per germline. The CDR3 runs to 14 residues. The CDR3 sequence: CASSHVLGANEQFF.

Its frequency marks this clonotype as medium-sized. The chain couples TRBV6-1 to TRBJ1-1. From germline, CDR1 is MNHNS and CDR2 SASEGT. The CDR3 loop spans 14 amino acids. This chain's CDR3 is CASTHSQTNTEAFF.

CDR3 in amino acids: CSVRRGASTDTQYF. V usage is TRBV29-1 and J usage is TRBJ2-3; TCRdb's D call of TRBD1 is untestable without DNA. There are 14 residues in the CDR3. CDR1 is SQVTM, CDR2 ANQGSEA, per germline.

The chain combines TRBV24-1 with TRBJ2-7; TCRdb lists TRBD1, though no DNA is available to test this call. The CDR3 has 12 residues. CDR1 is KGHDR, CDR2 SFDVKD, per germline. The CDR3 reads CATGSGGYEQYF.

This clonotype is called medium-sized (0.01 to 0.1%) based on its frequency. The rearrangement links TRBV5-1 to TRBJ2-7. Per the germline V gene, CDR1 is SGHRS and CDR2 is YFSETQ. The CDR3 sequence is 13 residues long. The CDR3 region is CASSLDSVYEQYF.

The gene calls are TRBV20-1 and TRBJ2-5; TCRdb's D call, TRBD1, is unchecked because there is no DNA. The CDR3 runs to 15 residues. Germline V gene sequence: CDR1 DFQATT, CDR2 SNEGSKA (reference sequence). The CDR3 loop reads CSARGTGGQRGTQYF.

This clonotype is medium-sized by frequency. The chain recombines TRBV6-5 with TRBJ1-2; TCRdb outputs TRBD1, but without DNA this stays unchecked. CDR3 length: 18 amino acids. Germline CDR1 is MNHEY and CDR2 is SVGAGI. The CDR3 region is CASSSDPDRGLGNYGYTF.

The rearrangement joins TRBV12-3 or TRBV12-4 to TRBJ1-2; lacking DNA, the TRBD1 call made by TCRdb goes unchecked. The CDR3 has 15 residues. CDR3: CASSPGISFFYGYTF.

The rearrangement links TRBV6-5 to TRBJ2-2; with no DNA, the TCRdb D assignment of TRBD2 cannot be verified. CDR3 size: 14 residues. Germline CDR1 is MNHEY and CDR2 is SVGAGI. The CDR3 here is CASSYTVAAGELFF.

This clonotype is identified as medium-sized (0.01 to 0.1%) from frequency. The chain has TRBV29-1 and TRBJ1-1; TCRdb reports TRBD1, a call that lacks DNA to check it against. Germline assignment: CDR1 SQVTM and CDR2 ANQGSEA. The CDR3 loop spans 12 amino acids. CDR3 sequence reads: CSVSTQGPEAFF.

The genes are TRBV11-2 and TRBJ1-3; TCRdb names TRBD1, which stays unverified in the absence of DNA. Germline lookup yields CDR1 SGHAT and CDR2 FQNNGV. This CDR3 has 15 residues. This CDR3 reads CASSSGQGYGNTIYF.

Its frequency marks this clonotype as medium-sized (0.01 to 0.1%). This CDR3 reads CASSGWGQGRGGYTF. The chain links TRBV19 to TRBJ1-2; TCRdb calls TRBD1, which cannot be checked without DNA. The CDR3 has 15 amino acids. Germline V gene lookup returns CDR1 LNHDA and CDR2 SQIVND (reference sequence).

This clonotype ranks as medium-sized (0.01 to 0.1%) in terms of frequency. J is TRBJ1-2 and V is TRBV5-5; the TCRdb call, TRBD1, lacks DNA for checking. Germline lookup yields CDR1 SGHKS and CDR2 YYEKEE (reference sequence). The CDR3 has 17 amino acids. CDR3 sequence: CASSPDPGQGGIGGYTF.

This clonotype is labeled medium-sized based on frequency. The V gene is TRBV19, the J gene TRBJ2-1; there is no DNA to check the TCRdb D call of TRBD2. CDR1 is LNHDA and CDR2 is SQIVND in the germline V gene (reference sequence). This CDR3 has 15 amino acids. CDR3 region: CASATRTSSYNEQFF.

The chain carries TRBV2 and TRBJ2-2; without DNA, the TCRdb call of TRBD2 cannot be checked. The germline gives CDR1 SNHLY, CDR2 FYNNEI. The length of the CDR3 is 14 residues. The CDR3 protein is CASSNRYGTGELFF.

The V and J genes are TRBV28 and TRBJ1-6; TCRdb outputs TRBD1, but without DNA this stays unchecked. The length of the CDR3 is 16 residues. The germline gives CDR1 MDHEN, CDR2 SYDVKM. CDR3 sequence: CASIQRGTVQNSPLHF.

This clonotype shows up as medium-sized by frequency. This chain uses TRBV10-3 with TRBJ1-2. The CDR3 runs to 12 residues. Germline CDR1 ENHRY, CDR2 SYGVKD. The CDR3 reads CAISDQFDGYTF.

This chain links TRBV7-2 with TRBJ2-7; TCRdb's D gene call, TRBD1, goes unchecked for lack of DNA. The CDR3 loop spans 15 amino acids. Germline values: CDR1 SGHTA, CDR2 FQGNSA. CDR3 region: CASSLGGTSRNEQYF.

This chain links TRBV28 with TRBJ1-4. Germline V lookup: CDR1 MDHEN, CDR2 SYDVKM. This CDR3 has 11 residues. The CDR3 sequence: CASTLREKLFF.

This clonotype ranks as medium-sized in terms of frequency. The chain has TRBV6-2 or TRBV6-3 and TRBJ2-3. CDR3 length equals 16 residues. Germline assignment: CDR1 MNHEY and CDR2 SVGEGT. CDR3: CASSYSRLGREDTQYF.

Its frequency marks this clonotype as medium-sized. The chain couples TRBV24-1 to TRBJ2-1; TCRdb gives TRBD2 as the D gene, but with no DNA this cannot be confirmed. Germline V gives CDR1 KGHDR, CDR2 SFDVKD. The CDR3 loop spans 14 amino acids. Here the CDR3 reads CATSDSLAGENQFF.